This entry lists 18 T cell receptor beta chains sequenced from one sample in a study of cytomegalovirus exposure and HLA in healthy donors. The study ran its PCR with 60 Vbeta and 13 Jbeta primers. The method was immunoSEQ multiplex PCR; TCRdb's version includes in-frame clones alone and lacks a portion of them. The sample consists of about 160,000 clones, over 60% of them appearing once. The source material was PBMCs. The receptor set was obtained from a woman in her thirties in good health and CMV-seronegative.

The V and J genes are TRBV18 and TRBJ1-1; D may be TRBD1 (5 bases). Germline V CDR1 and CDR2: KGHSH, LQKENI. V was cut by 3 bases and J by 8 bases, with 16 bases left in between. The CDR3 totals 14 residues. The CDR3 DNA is TGTGCCAGCTCACCTGGAGTCCAGGGAGGGGAAGCTTTCTTT. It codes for CASSPGVQGGEAFF.

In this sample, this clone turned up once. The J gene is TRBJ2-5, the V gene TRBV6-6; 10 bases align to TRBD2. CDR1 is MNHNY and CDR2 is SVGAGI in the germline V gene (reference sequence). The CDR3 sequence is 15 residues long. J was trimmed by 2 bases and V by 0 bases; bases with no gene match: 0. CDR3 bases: TGTGCCAGCAGTTACTCGGGACTAGCGCAAGAGACCCAGTACTTC. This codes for CASSYSGLAQETQYF.

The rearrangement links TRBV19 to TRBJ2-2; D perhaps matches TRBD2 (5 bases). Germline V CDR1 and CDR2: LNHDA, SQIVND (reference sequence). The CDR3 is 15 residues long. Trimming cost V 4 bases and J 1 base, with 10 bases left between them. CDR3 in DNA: TGTGCCAGTAGTAGGGGAGAGTGGAACACCGGGGAGCTGTTTTTT. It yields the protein CASSRGEWNTGELFF.

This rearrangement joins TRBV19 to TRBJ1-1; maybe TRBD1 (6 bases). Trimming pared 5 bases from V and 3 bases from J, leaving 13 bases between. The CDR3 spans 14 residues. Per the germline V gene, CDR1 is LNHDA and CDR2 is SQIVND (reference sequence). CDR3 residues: CASSLGTLYTEAFF. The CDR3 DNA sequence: TGTGCCAGTAGTCTCGGGACACTTTACACTGAAGCTTTCTTT.

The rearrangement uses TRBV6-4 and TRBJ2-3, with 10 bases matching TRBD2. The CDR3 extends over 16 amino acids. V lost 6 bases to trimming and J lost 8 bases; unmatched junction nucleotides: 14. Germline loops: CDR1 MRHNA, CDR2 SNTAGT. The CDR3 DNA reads TGTGCCAGCAGATCCCCTCCAGCGGGGGGGTCGGTTACGCAGTATTTT. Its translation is CASRSPPAGGSVTQYF.

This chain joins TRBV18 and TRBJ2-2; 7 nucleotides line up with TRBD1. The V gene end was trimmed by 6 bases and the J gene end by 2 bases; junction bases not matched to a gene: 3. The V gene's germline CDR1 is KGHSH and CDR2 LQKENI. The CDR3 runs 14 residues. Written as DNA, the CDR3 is TGTGCCAGCTCCCGACAGGGTAACACCGGGGAGCTGTTTTTT. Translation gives CASSRQGNTGELFF.

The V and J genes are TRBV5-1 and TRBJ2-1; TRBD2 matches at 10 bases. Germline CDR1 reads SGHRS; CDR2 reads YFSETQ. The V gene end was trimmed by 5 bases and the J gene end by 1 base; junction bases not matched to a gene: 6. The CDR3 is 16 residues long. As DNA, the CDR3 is TGCGCCAGCAGAATGAGCGGGGGGGCATCCTACAATGAGCAGTTCTTC. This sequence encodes CASRMSGGASYNEQFF. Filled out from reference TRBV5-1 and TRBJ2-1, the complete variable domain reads KAGVTQTPRYLIKTRGQQVTLSCSPISGHRSVSWYQQTPGQGLQFLFEYFSETQRNKGNFPGRFSGRQFSNSRSEMNVSTLELGDSALYLCASRMSGGASYNEQFFGPGTRLTVL.

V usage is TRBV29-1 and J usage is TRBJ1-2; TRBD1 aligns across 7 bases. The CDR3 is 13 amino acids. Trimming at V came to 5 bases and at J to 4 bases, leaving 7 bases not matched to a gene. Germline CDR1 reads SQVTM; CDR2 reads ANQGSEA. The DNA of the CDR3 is TGCAGCGTTCTGGGACAGTCTTTCTATGGCTACACCTTC. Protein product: CSVLGQSFYGYTF.

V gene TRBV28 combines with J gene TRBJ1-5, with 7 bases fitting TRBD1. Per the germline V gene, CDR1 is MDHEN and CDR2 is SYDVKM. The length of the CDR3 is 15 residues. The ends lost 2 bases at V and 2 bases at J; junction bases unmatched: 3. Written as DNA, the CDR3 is TGTGCCAGCAGTTTAGTCGGACAGGGCAATCAGCCCCAGCATTTT. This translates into CASSLVGQGNQPQHF. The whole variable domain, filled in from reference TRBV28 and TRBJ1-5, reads DVKVTQSSRYLVKRTGEKVFLECVQDMDHENMFWYRQDPGLGLRLIYFSYDVKMKEKGDIPEGYSVSREKKERFSLILESASTNQTSMYLCASSLVGQGNQPQHFGDGTRLSIL.

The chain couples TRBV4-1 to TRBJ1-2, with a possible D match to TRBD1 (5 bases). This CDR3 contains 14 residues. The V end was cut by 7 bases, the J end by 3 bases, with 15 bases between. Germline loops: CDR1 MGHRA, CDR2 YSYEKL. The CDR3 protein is CASTKDPGDYGYTF. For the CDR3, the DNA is TGCGCCAGCACCAAAGACCCGGGGGACTATGGCTACACCTTC.

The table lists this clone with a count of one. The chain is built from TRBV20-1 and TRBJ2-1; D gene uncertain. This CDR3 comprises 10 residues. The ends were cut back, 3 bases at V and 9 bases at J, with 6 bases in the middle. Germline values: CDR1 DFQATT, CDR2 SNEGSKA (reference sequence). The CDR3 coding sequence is TGCAGTGCTAGTATACTTGAGCAGTTCTTC. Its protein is CSASILEQFF.

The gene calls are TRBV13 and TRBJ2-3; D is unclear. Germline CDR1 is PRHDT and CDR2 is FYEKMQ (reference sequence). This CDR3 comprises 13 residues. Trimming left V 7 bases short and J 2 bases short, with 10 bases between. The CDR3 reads CASNSEFTDTQYF. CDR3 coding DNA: TGTGCCAGCAATTCTGAGTTCACAGATACGCAGTATTTT.

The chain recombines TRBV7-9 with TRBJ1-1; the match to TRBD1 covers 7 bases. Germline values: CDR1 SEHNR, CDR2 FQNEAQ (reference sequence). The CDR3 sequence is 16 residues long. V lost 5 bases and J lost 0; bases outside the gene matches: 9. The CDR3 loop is CASSIELGGMNTEAFF. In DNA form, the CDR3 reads TGTGCCAGCAGCATCGAACTAGGGGGCATGAACACTGAAGCTTTCTTT.

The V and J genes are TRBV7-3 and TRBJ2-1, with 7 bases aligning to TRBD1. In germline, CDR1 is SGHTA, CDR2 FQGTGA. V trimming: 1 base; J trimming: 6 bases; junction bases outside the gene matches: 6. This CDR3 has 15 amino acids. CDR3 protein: CASSLRGTGVNEQFF. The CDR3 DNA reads TGTGCCAGCAGCTTAAGAGGAACAGGGGTCAATGAGCAGTTCTTC.

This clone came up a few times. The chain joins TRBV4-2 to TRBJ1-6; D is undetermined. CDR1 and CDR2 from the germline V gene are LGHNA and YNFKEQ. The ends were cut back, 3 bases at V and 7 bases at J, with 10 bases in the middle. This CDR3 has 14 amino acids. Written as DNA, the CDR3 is TGTGCCAGCAGCCACCCCCGGCGGAATTCACCCCTCCACTTT. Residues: CASSHPRRNSPLHF.

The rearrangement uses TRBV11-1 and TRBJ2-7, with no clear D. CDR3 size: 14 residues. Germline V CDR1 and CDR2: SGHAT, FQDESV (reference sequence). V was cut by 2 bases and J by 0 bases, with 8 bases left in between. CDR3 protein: CASSLTGYSYEQYF. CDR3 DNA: TGTGCCAGCAGCTTAACCGGGTACTCCTACGAGCAGTACTTC.

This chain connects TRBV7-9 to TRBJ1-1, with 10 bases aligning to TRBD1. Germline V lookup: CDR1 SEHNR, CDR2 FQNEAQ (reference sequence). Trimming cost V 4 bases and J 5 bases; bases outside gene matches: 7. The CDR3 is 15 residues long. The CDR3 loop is CASSSPGQGKTEAFF. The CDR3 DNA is TGTGCCAGCAGCTCGCCGGGACAGGGGAAGACTGAAGCTTTCTTT.

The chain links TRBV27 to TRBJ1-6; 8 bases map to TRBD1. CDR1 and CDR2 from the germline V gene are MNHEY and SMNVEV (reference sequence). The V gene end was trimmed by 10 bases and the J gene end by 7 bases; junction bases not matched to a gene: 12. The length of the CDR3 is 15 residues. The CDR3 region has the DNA TGTGCCACCGCAGACAGGGGTGTTTTAAATTCACCCCTCCACTTT. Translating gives CATADRGVLNSPLHF.